This T cell receptor beta chain was sequenced during a study of tumor-infiltrating lymphocytes in primary liver carcinoma. Study information: Surgery removed the patients' primary liver carcinoma. Tumor lesions were T1-T3 N0M0 and spanned about 4 to 10 cm. Points from the study as a whole: The top-250-clone fraction was significantly higher in tumors than in blood (p = 0.039).

V lost 3 bases, J lost 6 bases, and 14 bases lay in between. Germline V gene data show CDR1 as MDHEN and CDR2 as SYDVKM. The CDR3 is made up of 15 amino acids. The authors took blood RNA from unsorted whole blood and also extracted germline DNA. Donors were untreated and chronically infected with HBV. A constant-region primer primed TCR beta cDNA synthesis from about 530 ng of total RNA. What produced the TCR beta libraries was three nested multiplex PCR rounds using slightly modified ARM-PCR. The two initial PCR rounds, roughly 10 cycles each, used TRBV1-TRBV30 forward and C-beta reverse primers. Using its own MiXCR run on the multiplex PCR reads, TCRdb lists one record per CDR3 protein. The profile covers just over 300,000 distinct CDR3 sequences, with roughly three fifths appearing a single time and over 15% taken by the ten largest. Turning to this clonotype: The antigen remains unidentified.

This sequence joins TRBV28 and TRBJ1-4; D unclear. The sample taken for sequencing was peripheral blood. This receptor was obtained from a woman between 25 and 40 years old with primary liver carcinoma and hepatitis B virus infection. CDR3 bases: TGTGCCAGCAGTTTTTTGGAACGGACCGATGAAAAACTGTTTTTT. Translated, it gives CASSFLERTDEKLFF.